Below, 20 T cell receptor beta chains from the same sample are listed, as sequenced in a study of cytomegalovirus exposure and HLA in healthy donors. The study ran its PCR with 60 Vbeta and 13 Jbeta primers. Only in-frame clones appear in the TCRdb table, and some are missing; sequencing was by immunoSEQ multiplex PCR. The top ten clones hold approximately 4.4% of a sample with around 150,000 clones, 70% of them seen once. Sequences were obtained from PBMCs. Every receptor here comes from a man younger than 30 in good health and CMV-seropositive.

V is TRBV6-5 and J is TRBJ2-1; TRBD1 matches 8 bases. There are 14 residues in the CDR3. After removal of 7 bases from V and 9 bases from J, the junction contained 11 bases not matched to a gene. The germline V gene encodes CDR1 MNHEY and CDR2 SVGAGI. CDR3 bases: TGTGCCAGCATCCGACAGGGGCCCTACGGTGAGCAGTTCTTC. Residues: CASIRQGPYGEQFF.

In this sample, this clone turned up a few times. This chain connects TRBV6-6 to TRBJ1-1; D gene uncertain. The V end lost 6 bases, the J end lost 1 base, and 12 bases lay between the germline ends. Germline V gene sequence: CDR1 MNHNY, CDR2 SVGAGI (reference sequence). The CDR3 runs 14 residues. Here the CDR3 DNA reads TGTGCCAGCAGGAACTTTATTGGGAACACTGAAGCTTTCTTT. Its protein is CASRNFIGNTEAFF.

The V gene is TRBV9, the J gene TRBJ1-1, with D unresolved. This CDR3 region has 13 residues. The V gene lost 4 bases and the J gene lost 12 bases, with 19 bases spanning the gap. Germline-derived CDR1 and CDR2 are SGDLS and YYNGEE. DNA for the CDR3: TGTGCCAGCAGCATAACCCAGGAGGGCGGGCCTTTCTTT. Translated: CASSITQEGGPFF. The entire variable domain, with the rest obtained from reference TRBV9 and TRBJ1-1, is as follows: DSGVTQTPKHLITATGQRVTLRCSPRSGDLSVYWYQQSLDQGLQFLIQYYNGEERAKGNILERFSAQQFPDLHSELNLSSLELGDSALYFCASSITQEGGPFFGQGTRLTVV.

This rearrangement joins TRBV28 to TRBJ1-4; TRBD1 aligns across 7 bases. This CDR3 is built from 14 residues. V shed 6 bases, J shed 4 bases, and the junction held 5 bases outside the gene matches. CDR1 and CDR2 (germline): MDHEN, SYDVKM. The CDR3 coding sequence is TGTGCCAGCAGCGACAGGGCACATAATGAAAAACTGTTTTTT. It encodes CASSDRAHNEKLFF. The whole variable domain, filled in from reference TRBV28 and TRBJ1-4, reads DVKVTQSSRYLVKRTGEKVFLECVQDMDHENMFWYRQDPGLGLRLIYFSYDVKMKEKGDIPEGYSVSREKKERFSLILESASTNQTSMYLCASSDRAHNEKLFFGSGTQLSVL.

This clone turned up a few times. The chain is built from TRBV5-8 and TRBJ1-1; D might be TRBD1 (6 bases). V was cut by 4 bases and J by 5 bases, with 12 bases left in between. The CDR3 has 13 amino acids. Germline loops: CDR1 SGHTS, CDR2 YDEGEE. The CDR3 loop reads CASSLGANTEAFF. The CDR3 DNA follows: TGTGCCAGCAGCCTGGGGGCAAATACTGAAGCTTTCTTT.

Only a few counts were recorded for this clone. This rearrangement joins TRBV6-1 to TRBJ1-4; D remains ambiguous. The V gene lost 4 bases and the J gene lost 5 bases, with 8 bases spanning the gap. The CDR3 spans 13 residues. The germline V gene encodes CDR1 MNHNS and CDR2 SASEGT. The CDR3 loop is CASSAGANEKLFF. The CDR3 DNA reads as TGTGCCAGCAGTGCTGGAGCAAATGAAAAACTGTTTTTT.

This clone was recorded once. The chain uses TRBV5-6 and TRBJ2-5; TRBD1 matches 10 bases. The CDR3 covers 16 residues. CDR1 and CDR2 (germline): SGHDT, YYEEEE. V lost 6 bases to trimming and J lost 2 bases; unmatched junction nucleotides: 10. The CDR3 sequence is CASTSGQGVNQETQYF. CDR3 nucleotide sequence: TGTGCCAGCACCTCAGGACAGGGGGTGAATCAAGAGACCCAGTACTTC. Combining the CDR3 with reference TRBV5-6 and TRBJ2-5 gives the whole variable domain DAGVTQSPTHLIKTRGQQVTLRCSPKSGHDTVSWYQQALGQGPQFIFQYYEEEERQRGNFPDRFSGHQFPNYSSELNVNALLLGDSALYLCASTSGQGVNQETQYFGPGTRLLVL.

V gene TRBV15 combines with J gene TRBJ1-1; maybe TRBD1 (5 bases). The CDR3 runs 14 residues. The germline gives CDR1 LNHNV, CDR2 YYDKDF (reference sequence). The V end lost 0 bases, the J end lost 4 bases, and 9 bases lay between the germline ends. CDR3: CATSRDWGGTEAFF. As DNA, the CDR3 is TGTGCCACCAGCAGAGATTGGGGGGGCACTGAAGCTTTCTTT.

The V and J genes are TRBV6-6 and TRBJ2-1; D possibly corresponds to TRBD1 (6 bases). Between the trimmed V and J ends, which lost 6 bases and 0 bases, there was a span of 12 bases. Per the germline V gene, CDR1 is MNHNY and CDR2 is SVGAGI (reference sequence). This CDR3 spans 15 amino acids. In DNA form, the CDR3 reads TGTGCCAGCAGAATAGAGGGGGTCTCCTACAATGAGCAGTTCTTC. It codes for CASRIEGVSYNEQFF.

Note on this clone: At the DNA level, this CDR3 is encoded by other sequences in the same sample as well. The chain recombines TRBV6-5 with TRBJ1-1, with TRBD1 as a possible D gene (6 bases). The CDR3 extends over 14 amino acids. The germline V gene has CDR1 MNHEY and CDR2 SVGAGI. Trimming stripped 5 bases from V and 0 bases from J, with 10 bases between. CDR3 region: CASSTGQLNTEAFF. The CDR3 bases are TGTGCCAGCAGTACAGGACAGCTGAACACTGAAGCTTTCTTT.

J is TRBJ1-1 and V is TRBV7-9; D unresolved. The CDR3 totals 14 residues. Germline values: CDR1 SEHNR, CDR2 FQNEAQ (reference sequence). Trimming took 0 bases from V and 4 from J, leaving 9 bases between them. CDR3 nucleotides: TGTGCCAGCAGCTTAGCCGGAGCTGTCACTGAAGCTTTCTTT. Translating gives CASSLAGAVTEAFF.

This chain uses TRBV5-8 with TRBJ1-1; D is unclear. This CDR3 comprises 16 residues. Germline V gene sequence: CDR1 SGHTS, CDR2 YDEGEE. With 0 bases removed from V and 2 bases from J, the gap between germline ends came to 14 bases. This chain's CDR3 is CASSLGWASVNTEAFF. In nucleotides, the CDR3 is TGTGCCAGCAGCTTGGGGTGGGCATCGGTCAACACTGAAGCTTTCTTT. Filled out from reference TRBV5-8 and TRBJ1-1, the complete variable domain reads EAGVTQSPTHLIKTRGQQATLRCSPISGHTSVYWYQQALGLGLQFLLWYDEGEERNRGNFPPRFSGRQFPNYSSELNVNALELEDSALYLCASSLGWASVNTEAFFGQGTRLTVV.

The chain is built from TRBV4-1 and TRBJ2-3; D not certain. The V end lost 0 bases, the J end lost 0 bases, and 7 bases lay between the germline ends. This CDR3 is built from 15 residues. In germline, CDR1 is MGHRA, CDR2 YSYEKL. The CDR3 spells CASSQEVYSTDTQYF. The CDR3 bases are TGCGCCAGCAGCCAAGAGGTCTATAGCACAGATACGCAGTATTTT.

The rearrangement links TRBV6-5 to TRBJ2-1; 7 bases line up with TRBD2. Germline CDR1 and CDR2: MNHEY and SVGAGI. V shed 7 bases and J 7 bases; nucleotides not matched to a gene: 10. The CDR3 length is 14 residues. In DNA, the CDR3 is TGTGCCAGCAATTTCCGGGAGGCGGGTAATGAGCAGTTCTTC. Translation: CASNFREAGNEQFF.

This clone is a singleton in its sample. The chain is built from TRBV6-1 and TRBJ2-7, with 14 nucleotides matching TRBD2. V shed 7 bases and J 5 bases; nucleotides not matched to a gene: 4. Germline lookup yields CDR1 MNHNS and CDR2 SASEGT. This CDR3 is 14 amino acids long. CDR3 bases: TGTGCCAGCATCCGACTAGCGGGAGGGGACGAGCAGTACGTC. Translating gives CASIRLAGGDEQYV.

The J gene is TRBJ1-5, the V gene TRBV28; D is undetermined. Trimming stripped 6 bases from V and 0 bases from J, with 9 bases between. In germline, CDR1 is MDHEN, CDR2 SYDVKM. CDR3 size: 14 residues. The CDR3 sequence is CASSLSYSNQPQHF. CDR3 nucleotide sequence: TGTGCCAGCAGCCTCTCCTATAGCAATCAGCCCCAGCATTTT.

The genes are TRBV5-6 and TRBJ1-5, with D uncertain. V was cut by 1 base and J by 5 bases, with 19 bases left in between. Germline V gives CDR1 SGHDT, CDR2 YYEEEE. The CDR3 sequence is 17 residues long. The CDR3 DNA sequence: TGTGCCAGCAGCTTGAAACGAGAGCTCCTGGTGGATCAGCCCCAGCATTTT. Its translation is CASSLKRELLVDQPQHF.

This chain joins TRBV7-2 and TRBJ1-5; perhaps TRBD1 as D (5 bases). The V end was cut by 1 base, the J end by 0 bases, with 16 bases between. The CDR3 consists of 18 residues. Germline CDR1 SGHTA, CDR2 FQGNSA. As DNA, the CDR3 is TGTGCCAGCAGCTTAGAGGTACGCGGGACCTATAGCAATCAGCCCCAGCATTTT. Translated: CASSLEVRGTYSNQPQHF.

The chain has TRBV7-6 and TRBJ1-1, with 7 bases matching TRBD1. V lost 7 bases, J lost 5 bases, and 19 bases stayed unmatched. The CDR3 length is 17 residues. Germline V gene data show CDR1 as SGHVS and CDR2 as FNYEAQ. CDR3 protein: CASTPRGVQGLWTEAFF. The DNA of the CDR3 is TGTGCCAGCACGCCTCGAGGGGTACAGGGGCTTTGGACTGAAGCTTTCTTT.

This chain joins TRBV15 and TRBJ1-5, with D perhaps matching TRBD1 (6 bases). CDR3 length: 18 amino acids. CDR1 is LNHNV and CDR2 is YYDKDF in the germline V gene (reference sequence). The germline V and J ends were trimmed by 0 bases and 7 bases, with 22 bases remaining between them. The CDR3 sequence: CATSREYGDNEEGQPQHF. The CDR3 coding sequence is TGTGCCACCAGCAGAGAGTATGGGGACAACGAAGAGGGGCAGCCCCAGCATTTT.